This TCR beta chain was documented in a study of cytomegalovirus exposure and HLA in healthy donors. Study outcomes and limitations: An ancestry cluster, one associated with Asian ancestry, reportedly showed fewer N-insertions than the approximately 650-donor mean in a later analysis. Rarity characterized most TCR sequences, yet some public TCRs appeared in many donors.

A remark on this clone: What it binds is not known.

The study ran its PCR with 60 Vbeta and 13 Jbeta primers. Assay: immunoSEQ multiplex PCR; the TCRdb copy retains only in-frame clones and omits some. The table lists approximately 160,000 clones, roughly 84% of them singletons. CDR3 length: 11 amino acids. V was cut by 4 bases and J by 6 bases, with 10 bases left in between. In germline, CDR1 is GTSNPN, CDR2 SVGIG (reference sequence). This TCR came from a boy aged 2 to 10 in good health and CMV-seronegative. The sequenced sample was PBMCs. The gene calls are TRBV30 and TRBJ2-7, with a possible D match to TRBD1 (6 bases). The CDR3 coding sequence is TGTGCCTGGACAGGGGTGGGCGAGCAGTACTTC. This translates into CAWTGVGEQYF.